Shown below are 5 T cell receptor beta chains from a single sample sequenced in a study of human T cells and chemical hapten exposure. Noted time point: pre-sensitization, week 0. The treatment was: therapeutic diphenylcyclopropenone sensitization with weekly scalp DPC. MiXCR was run by TCRdb on the RACE reads, yielding one entry per CDR3 protein. The sample has around 350,000 distinct CDR3 sequences, approximately 5% seen once. The material sequenced was whole blood, taken in connection with sensitization to the hapten diphenylcyclopropenone (DPC). The receptors originated from a woman younger than 35 with alopecia areata. Some clones in this sample may be carry-over from other donors' samples.

This chain links TRBV20-1 with TRBJ1-1; 7 bases are a match to TRBD1. With 3 bases clipped from V and 3 bases from J, the junction kept 7 bases outside the gene matches. The CDR3 extends over 14 amino acids. Germline V gene data show CDR1 as DFQATT and CDR2 as SNEGSKA (reference sequence). The CDR3: CSASTGVLDTEAFF. The CDR3 DNA follows: TGCAGTGCTAGCACAGGGGTCTTGGACACTGAAGCTTTCTTT.

This clonotype was seen only a few times. The chain employs TRBV7-2 and TRBJ2-2; TRBD2 matches at 7 bases. Germline V gene data show CDR1 as SGHTA and CDR2 as FQGNSA. Trimming took 1 base from V and 6 from J; bases not matched to a gene: 5. The CDR3 runs to 15 residues. CDR3 region: CASSLGAGVPGELFF. The CDR3 DNA is TGTGCCAGCAGCTTAGGGGCGGGGGTCCCCGGGGAGCTGTTTTTT.

In its sample, this clonotype was seen many times. The chain carries TRBV27 and TRBJ1-2, with a weak D call TRBD1 (5 bases). The CDR3 length is 13 residues. V lost 3 bases and J lost 2, with 7 bases in between. Germline V gene data show CDR1 as MNHEY and CDR2 as SMNVEV (reference sequence). The CDR3 sequence: CASSLTVNYGYTF. In nucleotides, the CDR3 is TGTGCCAGCAGTTTGACAGTCAACTATGGCTACACCTTC.

This clonotype was counted at least ten times. The V and J genes are TRBV6-5 and TRBJ1-2; possibly TRBD1 for D (6 bases). With 0 bases removed from V and 4 bases from J, the gap between germline ends came to 9 bases. Germline V gives CDR1 MNHEY, CDR2 SVGAGI. CDR3 length: 14 amino acids. CDR3 DNA: TGTGCCAGCAGTTACTCAGGACAGTCCTATGGCTACACCTTC. Translated: CASSYSGQSYGYTF.

This clonotype was found a few times. The chain combines TRBV29-1 with TRBJ1-5; no definite D call. The CDR3 sequence is 13 residues long. Deletions cut 4 bases from V and 0 bases from J, with 7 bases between. Germline V gives CDR1 SQVTM, CDR2 ANQGSEA. This CDR3 reads CSVVWHSNQPQHF. Here the CDR3 DNA reads TGCAGCGTTGTTTGGCATAGCAATCAGCCCCAGCATTTT.